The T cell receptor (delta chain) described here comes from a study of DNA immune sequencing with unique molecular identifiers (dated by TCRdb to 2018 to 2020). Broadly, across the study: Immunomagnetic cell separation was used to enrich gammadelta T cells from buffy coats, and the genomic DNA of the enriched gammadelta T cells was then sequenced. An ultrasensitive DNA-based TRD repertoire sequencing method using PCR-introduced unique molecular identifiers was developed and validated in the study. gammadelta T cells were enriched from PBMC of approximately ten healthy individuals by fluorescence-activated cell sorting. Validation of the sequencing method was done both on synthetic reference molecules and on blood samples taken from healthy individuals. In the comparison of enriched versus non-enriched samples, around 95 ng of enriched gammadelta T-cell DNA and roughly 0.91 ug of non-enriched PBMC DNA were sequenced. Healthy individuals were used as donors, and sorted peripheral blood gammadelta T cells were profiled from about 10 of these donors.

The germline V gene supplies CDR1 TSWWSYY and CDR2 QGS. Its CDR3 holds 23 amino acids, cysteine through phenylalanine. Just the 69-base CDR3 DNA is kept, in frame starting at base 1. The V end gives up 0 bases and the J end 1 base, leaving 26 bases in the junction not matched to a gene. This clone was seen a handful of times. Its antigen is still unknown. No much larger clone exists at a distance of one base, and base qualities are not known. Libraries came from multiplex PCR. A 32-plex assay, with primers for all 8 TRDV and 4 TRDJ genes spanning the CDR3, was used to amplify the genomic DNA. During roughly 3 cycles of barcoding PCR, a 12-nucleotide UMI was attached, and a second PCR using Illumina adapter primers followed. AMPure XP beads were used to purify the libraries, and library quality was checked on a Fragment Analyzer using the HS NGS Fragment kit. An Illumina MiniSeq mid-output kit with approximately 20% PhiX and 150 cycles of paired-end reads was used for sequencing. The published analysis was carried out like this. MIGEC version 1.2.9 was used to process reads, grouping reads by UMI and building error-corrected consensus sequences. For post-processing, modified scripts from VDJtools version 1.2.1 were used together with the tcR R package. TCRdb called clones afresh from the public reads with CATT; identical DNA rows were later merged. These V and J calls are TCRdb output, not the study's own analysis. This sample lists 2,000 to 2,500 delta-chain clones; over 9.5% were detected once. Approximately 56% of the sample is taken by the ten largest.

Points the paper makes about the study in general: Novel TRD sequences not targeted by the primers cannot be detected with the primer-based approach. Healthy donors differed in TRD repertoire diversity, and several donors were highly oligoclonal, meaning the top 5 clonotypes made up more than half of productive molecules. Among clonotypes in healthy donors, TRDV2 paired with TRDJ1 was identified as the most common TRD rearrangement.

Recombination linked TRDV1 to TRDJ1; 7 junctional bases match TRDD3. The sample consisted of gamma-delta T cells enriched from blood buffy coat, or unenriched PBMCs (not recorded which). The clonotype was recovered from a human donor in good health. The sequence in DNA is TGTGCTCTTGGGGAACTTGAACTACCTAGAGAATGGGGGACATCCCGGGGCACCGATAAACTCATCTTT. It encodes CALGELELPREWGTSRGTDKLIF.